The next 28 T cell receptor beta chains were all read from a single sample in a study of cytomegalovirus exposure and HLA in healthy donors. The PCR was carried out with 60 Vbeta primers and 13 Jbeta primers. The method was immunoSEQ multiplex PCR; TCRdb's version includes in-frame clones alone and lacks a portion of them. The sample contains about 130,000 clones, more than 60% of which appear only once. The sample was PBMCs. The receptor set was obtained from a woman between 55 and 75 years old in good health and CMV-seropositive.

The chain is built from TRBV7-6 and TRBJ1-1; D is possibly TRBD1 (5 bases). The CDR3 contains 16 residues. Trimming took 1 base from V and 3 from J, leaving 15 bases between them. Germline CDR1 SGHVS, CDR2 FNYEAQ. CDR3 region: CASSLGVRGTHTEAFF. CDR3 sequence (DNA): TGTGCCAGCAGCTTAGGTGTTAGGGGAACCCACACTGAAGCTTTCTTT. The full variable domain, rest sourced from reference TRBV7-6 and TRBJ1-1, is GAGVSQSPRYKVTKRGQDVALRCDPISGHVSLYWYRQALGQGPEFLTYFNYEAQQDKSGLPNDRFSAERPEGSISTLTIQRTEQRDSAMYRCASSLGVRGTHTEAFFGQGTRLTVV.

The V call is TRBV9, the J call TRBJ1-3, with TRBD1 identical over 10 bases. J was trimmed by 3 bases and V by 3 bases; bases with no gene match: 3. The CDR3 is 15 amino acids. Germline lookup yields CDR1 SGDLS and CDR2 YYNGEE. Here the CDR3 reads CASSGGTGVGNTIYF. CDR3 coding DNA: TGTGCCAGCAGCGGCGGGACAGGGGTTGGAAACACCATATATTTT.

CDR3 nucleotide sequence: TGTGCCAGCAGCGTAGCGAACCTAGCGGGAGTCCTTGAGCAGTTCTTC. Residues: CASSVANLAGVLEQFF. The chain carries TRBV9 and TRBJ2-1; 10 bases match TRBD2. This CDR3 is built from 16 residues. Germline CDR1 and CDR2: SGDLS and YYNGEE. V shed 0 bases and J 9 bases; nucleotides not matched to a gene: 9.

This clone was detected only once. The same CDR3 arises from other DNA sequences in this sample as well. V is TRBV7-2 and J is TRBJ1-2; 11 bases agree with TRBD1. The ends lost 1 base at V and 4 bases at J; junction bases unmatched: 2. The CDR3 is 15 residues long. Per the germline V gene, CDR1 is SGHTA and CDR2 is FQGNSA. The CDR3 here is CASSLVGTGGYGYTF. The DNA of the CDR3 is TGTGCCAGCAGCTTAGTAGGGACAGGGGGCTATGGCTACACCTTC. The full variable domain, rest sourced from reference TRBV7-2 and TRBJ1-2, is GAGVSQSPSNKVTEKGKDVELRCDPISGHTALYWYRQSLGQGLEFLIYFQGNSAPDKSGLPSDRFSAERTGGSVSTLTIQRTQQEDSAVYLCASSLVGTGGYGYTFGSGTRLTVV.

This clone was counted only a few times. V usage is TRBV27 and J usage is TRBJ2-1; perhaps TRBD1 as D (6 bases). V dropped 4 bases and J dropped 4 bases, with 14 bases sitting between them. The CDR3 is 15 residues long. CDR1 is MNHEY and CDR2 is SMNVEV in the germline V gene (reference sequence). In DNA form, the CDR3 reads TGTGCCAGCAGTTCTCAGGGGCCCAAATACAATGAGCAGTTCTTC. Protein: CASSSQGPKYNEQFF.

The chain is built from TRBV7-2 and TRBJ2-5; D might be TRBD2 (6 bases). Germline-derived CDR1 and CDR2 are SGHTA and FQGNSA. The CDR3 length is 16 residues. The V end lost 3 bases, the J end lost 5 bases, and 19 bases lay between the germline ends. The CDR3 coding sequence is TGTGCCAGCAGCTTGGACTACCAATTCAAGAGGGAGACCCAGTACTTC. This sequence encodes CASSLDYQFKRETQYF.

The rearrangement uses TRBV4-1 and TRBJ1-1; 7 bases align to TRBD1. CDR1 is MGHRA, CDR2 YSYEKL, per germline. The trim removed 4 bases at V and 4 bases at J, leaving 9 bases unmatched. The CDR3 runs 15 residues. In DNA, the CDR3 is TGCGCCAGCAGCCCCCTGACAGGGCGGGGCACTGAAGCTTTCTTT. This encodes CASSPLTGRGTEAFF.

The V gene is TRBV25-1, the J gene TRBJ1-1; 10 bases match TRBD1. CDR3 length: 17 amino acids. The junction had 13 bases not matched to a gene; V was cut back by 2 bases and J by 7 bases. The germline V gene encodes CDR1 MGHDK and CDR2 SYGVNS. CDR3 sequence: CASSEVPGQGSEGEAFF. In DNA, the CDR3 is TGTGCCAGCAGTGAAGTCCCGGGACAGGGGTCCGAGGGTGAAGCTTTCTTT.

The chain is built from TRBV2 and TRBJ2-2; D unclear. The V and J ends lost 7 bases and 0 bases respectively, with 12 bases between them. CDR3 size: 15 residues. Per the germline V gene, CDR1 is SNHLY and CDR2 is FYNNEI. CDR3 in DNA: TGTGCCAGCAAAGAACGGAGAGCGAACACCGGGGAGCTGTTTTTT. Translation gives CASKERRANTGELFF.

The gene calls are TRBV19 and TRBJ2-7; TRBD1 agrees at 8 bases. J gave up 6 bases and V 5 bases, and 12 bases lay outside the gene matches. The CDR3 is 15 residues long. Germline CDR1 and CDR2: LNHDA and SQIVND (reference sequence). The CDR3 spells CASSPRTGPLSEQYF. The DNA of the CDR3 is TGTGCCAGTAGTCCGCGGACAGGGCCCCTCTCCGAGCAGTACTTC.

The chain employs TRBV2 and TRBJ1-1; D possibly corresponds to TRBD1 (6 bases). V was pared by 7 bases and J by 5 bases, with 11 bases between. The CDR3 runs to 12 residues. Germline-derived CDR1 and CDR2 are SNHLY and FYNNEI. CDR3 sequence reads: CASKGGPTEAFF. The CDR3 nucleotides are TGTGCCAGCAAGGGGGGGCCGACTGAAGCTTTCTTT.

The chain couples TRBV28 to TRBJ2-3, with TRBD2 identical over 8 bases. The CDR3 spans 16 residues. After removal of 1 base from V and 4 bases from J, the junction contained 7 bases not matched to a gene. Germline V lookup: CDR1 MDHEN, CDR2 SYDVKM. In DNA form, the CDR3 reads TGTGCCAGCAGTTTATTGGGCGGGGGGCTCGCAGATACGCAGTATTTT. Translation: CASSLLGGGLADTQYF.

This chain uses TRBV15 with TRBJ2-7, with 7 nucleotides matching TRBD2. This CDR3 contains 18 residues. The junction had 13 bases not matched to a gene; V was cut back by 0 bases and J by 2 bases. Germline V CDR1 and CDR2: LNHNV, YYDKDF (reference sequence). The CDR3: CATSRDWPGGSDTYEQYF. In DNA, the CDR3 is TGTGCCACCAGCAGAGATTGGCCCGGGGGGTCAGATACCTACGAGCAGTACTTC.

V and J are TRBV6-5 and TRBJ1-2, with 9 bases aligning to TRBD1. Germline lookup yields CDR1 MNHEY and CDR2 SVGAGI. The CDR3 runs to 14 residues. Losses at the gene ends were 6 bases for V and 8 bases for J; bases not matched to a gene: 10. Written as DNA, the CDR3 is TGTGCCAGCAGAGAGACAGGGGGAGTGGGAGGCTACACCTTC. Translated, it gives CASRETGGVGGYTF.

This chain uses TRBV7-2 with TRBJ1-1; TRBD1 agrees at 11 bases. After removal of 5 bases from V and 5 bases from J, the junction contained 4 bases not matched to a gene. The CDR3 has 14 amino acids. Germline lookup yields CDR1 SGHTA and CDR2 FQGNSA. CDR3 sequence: CASSKGQGATEAFF. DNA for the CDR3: TGTGCCAGCAGCAAAGGACAGGGGGCGACTGAAGCTTTCTTT. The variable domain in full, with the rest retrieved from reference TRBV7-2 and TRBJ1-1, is GAGVSQSPSNKVTEKGKDVELRCDPISGHTALYWYRQSLGQGLEFLIYFQGNSAPDKSGLPSDRFSAERTGGSVSTLTIQRTQQEDSAVYLCASSKGQGATEAFFGQGTRLTVV.

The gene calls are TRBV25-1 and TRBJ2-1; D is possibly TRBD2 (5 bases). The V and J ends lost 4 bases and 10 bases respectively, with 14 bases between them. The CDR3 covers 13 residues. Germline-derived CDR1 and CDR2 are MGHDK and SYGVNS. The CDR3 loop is CASSGGGRREQFF. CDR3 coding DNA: TGTGCCAGCAGTGGGGGTGGGAGAAGAGAGCAGTTCTTC.

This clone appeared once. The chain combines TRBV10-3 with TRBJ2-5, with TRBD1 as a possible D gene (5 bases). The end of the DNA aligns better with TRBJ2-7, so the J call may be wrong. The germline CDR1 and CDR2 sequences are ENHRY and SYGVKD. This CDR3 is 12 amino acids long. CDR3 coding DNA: TGTGCCATCAGCGGCCAGGGCTACGAGCAGTACTTC. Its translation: CAISGQGYEQYF.

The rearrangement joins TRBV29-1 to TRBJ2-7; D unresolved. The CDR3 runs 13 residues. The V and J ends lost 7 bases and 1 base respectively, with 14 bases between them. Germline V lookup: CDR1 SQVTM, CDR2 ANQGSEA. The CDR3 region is CSATIRGSYEQYF. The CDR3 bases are TGCAGCGCCACCATCCGCGGTTCCTACGAGCAGTACTTC.

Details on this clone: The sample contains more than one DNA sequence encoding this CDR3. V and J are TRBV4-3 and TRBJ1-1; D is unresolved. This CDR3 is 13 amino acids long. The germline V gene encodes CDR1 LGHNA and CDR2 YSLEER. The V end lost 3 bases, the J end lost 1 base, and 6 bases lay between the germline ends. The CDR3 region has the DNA TGCGCCAGCAGCCAGGCGGGGAACACTGAAGCTTTCTTT. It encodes CASSQAGNTEAFF.

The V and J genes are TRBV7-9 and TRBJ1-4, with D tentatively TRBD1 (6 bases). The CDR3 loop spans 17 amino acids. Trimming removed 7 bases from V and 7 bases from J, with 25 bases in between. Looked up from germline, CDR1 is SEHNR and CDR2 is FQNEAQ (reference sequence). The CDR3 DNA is TGTGCCAGCATCCCGTCCCGGACAGCACTTAAGGGTGAAAAACTGTTTTTT. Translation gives CASIPSRTALKGEKLFF.

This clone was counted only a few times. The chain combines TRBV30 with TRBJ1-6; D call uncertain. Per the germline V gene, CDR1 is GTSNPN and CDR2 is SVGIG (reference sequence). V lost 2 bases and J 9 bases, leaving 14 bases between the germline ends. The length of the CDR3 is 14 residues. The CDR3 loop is CAWSLAGMSSPLHF. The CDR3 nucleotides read TGTGCCTGGAGTCTGGCGGGGATGAGTTCACCCCTCCACTTT.

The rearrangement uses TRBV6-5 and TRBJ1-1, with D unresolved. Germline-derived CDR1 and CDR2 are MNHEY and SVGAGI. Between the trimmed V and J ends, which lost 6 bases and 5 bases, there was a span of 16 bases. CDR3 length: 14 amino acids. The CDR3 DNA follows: TGTGCCAGCAGACGAACTTTGTGGAGGACTGAAGCTTTCTTT. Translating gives CASRRTLWRTEAFF.

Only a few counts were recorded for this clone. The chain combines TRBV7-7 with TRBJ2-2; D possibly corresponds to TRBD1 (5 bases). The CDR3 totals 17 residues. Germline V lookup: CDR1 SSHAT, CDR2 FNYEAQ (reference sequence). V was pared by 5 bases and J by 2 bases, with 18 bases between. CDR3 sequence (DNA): TGTGCCAGCAGCCTCAATCCGACAGTTGTTAACACCGGGGAGCTGTTTTTT. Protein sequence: CASSLNPTVVNTGELFF.

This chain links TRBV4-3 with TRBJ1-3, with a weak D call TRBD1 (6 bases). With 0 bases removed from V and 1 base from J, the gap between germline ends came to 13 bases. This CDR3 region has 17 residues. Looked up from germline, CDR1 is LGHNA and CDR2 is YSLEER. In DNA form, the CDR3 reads TGCGCCAGCAGCCAAGAACAGGGTGTGTTTTCTGGAAACACCATATATTTT. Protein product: CASSQEQGVFSGNTIYF.

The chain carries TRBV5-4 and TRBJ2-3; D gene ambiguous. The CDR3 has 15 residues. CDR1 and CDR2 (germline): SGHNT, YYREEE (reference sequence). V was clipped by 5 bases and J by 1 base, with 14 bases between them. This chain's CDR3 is CASRFRWQGTDTQYF. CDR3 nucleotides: TGTGCCAGCAGGTTTAGGTGGCAGGGCACAGATACGCAGTATTTT.

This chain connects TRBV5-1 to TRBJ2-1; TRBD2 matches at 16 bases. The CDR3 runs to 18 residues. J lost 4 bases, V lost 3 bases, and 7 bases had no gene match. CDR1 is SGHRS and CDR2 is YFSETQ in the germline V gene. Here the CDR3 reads CASSSSGTSGGAYNEQFF. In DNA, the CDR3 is TGCGCCAGCAGCTCCTCCGGGACTAGCGGGGGGGCGTACAATGAGCAGTTCTTC.

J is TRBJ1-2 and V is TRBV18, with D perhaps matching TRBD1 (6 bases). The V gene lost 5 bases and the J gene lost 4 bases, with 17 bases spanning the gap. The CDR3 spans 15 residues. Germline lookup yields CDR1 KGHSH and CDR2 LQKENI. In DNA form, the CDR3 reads TGTGCCAGCTCAGCCGGGGACACCGGTAGCTATGGCTACACCTTC. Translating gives CASSAGDTGSYGYTF.

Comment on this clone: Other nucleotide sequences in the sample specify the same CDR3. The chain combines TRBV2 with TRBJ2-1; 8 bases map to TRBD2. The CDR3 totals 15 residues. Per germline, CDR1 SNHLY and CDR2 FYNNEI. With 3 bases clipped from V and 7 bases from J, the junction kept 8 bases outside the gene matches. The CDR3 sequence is CASSDFGLAGNEQFF. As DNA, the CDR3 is TGTGCCAGCAGTGATTTTGGACTAGCCGGAAATGAGCAGTTCTTC.